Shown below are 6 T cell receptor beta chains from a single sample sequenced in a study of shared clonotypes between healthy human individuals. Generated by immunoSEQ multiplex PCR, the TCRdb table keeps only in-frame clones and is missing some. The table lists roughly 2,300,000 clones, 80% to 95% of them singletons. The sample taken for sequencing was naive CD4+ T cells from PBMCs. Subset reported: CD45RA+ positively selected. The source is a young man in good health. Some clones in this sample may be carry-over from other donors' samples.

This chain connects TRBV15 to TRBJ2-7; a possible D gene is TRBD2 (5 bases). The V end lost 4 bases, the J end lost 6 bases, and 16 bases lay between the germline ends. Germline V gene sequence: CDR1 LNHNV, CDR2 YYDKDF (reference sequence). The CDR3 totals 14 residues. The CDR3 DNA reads TGTGCCACCAGCAAAACGGGGATCCGGGGCGAGCAGTACTTC. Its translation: CATSKTGIRGEQYF.

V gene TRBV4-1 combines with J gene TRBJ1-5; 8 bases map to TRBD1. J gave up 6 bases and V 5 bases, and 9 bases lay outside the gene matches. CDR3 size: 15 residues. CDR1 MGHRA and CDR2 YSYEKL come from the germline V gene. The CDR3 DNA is TGCGCCAGCAGCACCCTAGACAGGGGTTTTCAGCCCCAGCATTTT. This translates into CASSTLDRGFQPQHF.

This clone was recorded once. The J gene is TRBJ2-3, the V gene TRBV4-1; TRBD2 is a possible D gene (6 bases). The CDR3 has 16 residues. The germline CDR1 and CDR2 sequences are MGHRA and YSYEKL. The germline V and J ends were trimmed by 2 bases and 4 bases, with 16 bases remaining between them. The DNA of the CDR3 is TGCGCCAGCAGCCAATACCCGGGAGTAAACTCAGATACGCAGTATTTT. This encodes CASSQYPGVNSDTQYF.

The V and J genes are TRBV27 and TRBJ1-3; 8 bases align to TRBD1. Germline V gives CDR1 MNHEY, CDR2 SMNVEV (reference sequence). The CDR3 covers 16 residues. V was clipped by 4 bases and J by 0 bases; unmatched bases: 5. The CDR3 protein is CASSWDRPGSGNTIYF. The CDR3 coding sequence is TGTGCCAGCAGTTGGGACAGGCCCGGCTCTGGAAACACCATATATTTT.

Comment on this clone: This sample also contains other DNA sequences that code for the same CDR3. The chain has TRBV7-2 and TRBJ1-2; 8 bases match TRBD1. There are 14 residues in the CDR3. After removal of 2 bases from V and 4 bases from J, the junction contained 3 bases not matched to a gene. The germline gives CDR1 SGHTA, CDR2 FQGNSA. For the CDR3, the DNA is TGTGCCAGCAGCTTACAGGGGGCAGGCTATGGCTACACCTTC. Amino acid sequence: CASSLQGAGYGYTF.

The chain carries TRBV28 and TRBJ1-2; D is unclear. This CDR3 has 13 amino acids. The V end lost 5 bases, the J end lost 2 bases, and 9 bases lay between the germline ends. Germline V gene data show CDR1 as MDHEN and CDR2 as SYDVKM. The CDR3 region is CASSQIQNYGYTF. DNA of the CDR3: TGTGCCAGCAGTCAGATCCAGAACTATGGCTACACCTTC.